These T cell receptor beta chains were read from a single sample in a study of cytomegalovirus exposure and HLA in healthy donors. Sequencing was performed with immunoSEQ multiplex PCR; in TCRdb, only in-frame clones are kept and a portion is missing. The table shows about 130,000 clones, with around four fifths occurring only once. Sequencing was carried out using PBMCs. The receptors derive from a boy between 5 and 17 years old in good health and CMV-seronegative. The CDR3 runs from the conserved cysteine through the conserved F or W. D genes are given only for firm matches. Some rows have no size entry. The others give once, few or many, or a class for an expanded clone.

d_call	clone_size	v_call	j_call	cdr3_nt	cdr3_aa
TRBD2	NA	TRBV30	TRBJ2-1	TGTGCTGGCCGGAATGGCGGGAGTGATGAGCAGTTCTTC	CAGRNGGSDEQFF
TRBD1	NA	TRBV5-1	TRBJ2-7	TGCGCCAGCAGCTTGGGAGGGACAGGGTCCTACGAGCAGTACTTC	CASSLGGTGSYEQYF
NA	NA	TRBV6-4	TRBJ2-1	TGTGCCAGCAGTGCGTCCGGGAATGAGCAGTTCTTC	CASSASGNEQFF
NA	NA	TRBV5-1	TRBJ2-7	TGCGCCAGCTCACCGGAGGGGAACTACGAGCAGTACTTC	CASSPEGNYEQYF
NA	NA	TRBV19	TRBJ1-5	TGTGCCAGTACAGGGGTTTTGAATCAGCCCCAGCATTTT	CASTGVLNQPQHF
NA	NA	TRBV19	TRBJ1-2	TGTGCCAGTAGTATAGAGCGAAATTTAGCCTATGGCTACACCTTC	CASSIERNLAYGYTF
NA	NA	TRBV7-9	TRBJ1-1	TGTGCCAGCAGCTTACAGGGCCGGAACACTGAAGCTTTCTTT	CASSLQGRNTEAFF
NA	NA	TRBV5-1	TRBJ2-3	TGCGCCAGCAGCTTGGTACCTAGCGGCACAGATACGCAGTATTTT	CASSLVPSGTDTQYF
TRBD1	NA	TRBV15	TRBJ2-7	TGTGCCACCAGCAGAGATCTTACAGGGGTCCACGAGCAGTACTTC	CATSRDLTGVHEQYF
NA	NA	TRBV5-6	TRBJ2-7	TGTGCCAGCAGCTTGGGGGGGGTAGCCTACGAGCAGTACTTC	CASSLGGVAYEQYF
NA	NA	TRBV5-1	TRBJ2-7	TGCGCCAGCAGCTTGACAGGGTCCTACGAGCAGTACTTC	CASSLTGSYEQYF
NA	NA	TRBV21-1	TRBJ2-7	TGTGCCAGCAGCAAAGTCCGCACACAACGGGGCTACGAGCAGTACTTC	CASSKVRTQRGYEQYF
NA	NA	TRBV5-1	TRBJ2-7	TGCGCCAGCAGCTCCGATCAGGTTCTGGAGCAGTACTTC	CASSSDQVLEQYF
TRBD2	NA	TRBV11-3	TRBJ2-2	TGTGCCAGCAGCTTAGGGAACGCGGGAGTGGGCACCGGGGAGCTGTTTTTT	CASSLGNAGVGTGELFF
TRBD1	NA	TRBV6-6	TRBJ1-4	TGTGCCAGCAGTTACCGGACAGGGGCTCTTAATGAAAAACTGTTTTTT	CASSYRTGALNEKLFF
TRBD1	NA	TRBV5-1	TRBJ2-7	TGCGCCAGCAGCCAGGACAGGGGAGCCTACGAGCAGTACTTC	CASSQDRGAYEQYF
TRBD2	NA	TRBV13	TRBJ2-7	TGTGCCAGCAGCTCGGGACTAGCGGGAGGGGAATACGAGCAGTACTTC	CASSSGLAGGEYEQYF
TRBD1	NA	TRBV7-8	TRBJ1-2	TGTGCCAGCAGCTTCGGACAGGCTAACTATGGCTACACCTTC	CASSFGQANYGYTF
TRBD2	many	TRBV7-9	TRBJ2-3	TGTGCCAGCAGCCTGGGGACTAGCGGGAGCGGAGATACGCAGTATTTT	CASSLGTSGSGDTQYF
TRBD2	NA	TRBV5-1	TRBJ2-1	TGCGCCAGCAGCTTGACTGCTAGGAGCGGGAGTACGGCTGAGCAGTTCTTC	CASSLTARSGSTAEQFF
TRBD1	NA	TRBV5-1	TRBJ1-4	TGCGCCAGCAGCCTTGGACAGGGAGGGCGGGAAAAACTGTTTTTT	CASSLGQGGREKLFF
TRBD1	NA	TRBV28	TRBJ1-5	TGTGCCAGCAGTTTATGGGGGACAGGGGACGGGCAGCCCCAGCATTTT	CASSLWGTGDGQPQHF
NA	NA	TRBV15	TRBJ1-2	TGTGCCACCAGCAGAGATCATATAGCCCCTTACTATGGCTACACCTTC	CATSRDHIAPYYGYTF
TRBD1	few	TRBV10-2	TRBJ1-1	TGCGCCAGCAGTGAGTCGGGACAGGGATCTGAAGCTTTCTTT	CASSESGQGSEAFF
NA	NA	TRBV6-6	TRBJ2-7	TGTGCCAGCAGTTACTCTTACGGGGGAAGCTCCTACGAGCAGTACTTC	CASSYSYGGSSYEQYF
TRBD1	NA	TRBV6-1	TRBJ1-2	TGTGCCAGCAGTGTGCCGGGACAGGGGACTAACTATGGCTACACCTTC	CASSVPGQGTNYGYTF
TRBD2	once	TRBV2	TRBJ2-7	TGTGCCAGACAAGGGACTAGCGGGACCTACGAGCAGTACTTC	CARQGTSGTYEQYF
NA	NA	TRBV30	TRBJ2-3	TGTGCCTGGAGTGTAAACCTCGGGAGAGGAGATACGCAGTATTTT	CAWSVNLGRGDTQYF
NA	few	TRBV11-2	TRBJ1-3	TGTGCCAGCAGCGGCCTTGGGGAGAGCTCTGGAAACACCATATATTTT	CASSGLGESSGNTIYF
TRBD1	NA	TRBV2	TRBJ1-2	TGTGCCAGCACCGAGCGAATGACAGGGGATGGCTACACCTTC	CASTERMTGDGYTF
TRBD2	few	TRBV2	TRBJ2-5	TGTGCCAGCCGAACTAGCGGCTCCTCAACGGCCCAGTACTTC	CASRTSGSSTAQYF
NA	NA	TRBV7-9	TRBJ1-2	TGTGCCAGCAGCCCCGCGGCGTATGGCTACACCTTC	CASSPAAYGYTF
TRBD1	once	TRBV19	TRBJ1-5	TGTGCCAGTAGTTGGGCCCTCGACAGGGGTGGCAATCAGCCCCAGCATTTT	CASSWALDRGGNQPQHF
NA	NA	TRBV5-6	TRBJ2-7	TGTGCCAGCAGCTTGGTCCATCCCTACGAGCAGTACTTC	CASSLVHPYEQYF
TRBD2	NA	TRBV5-6	TRBJ2-7	TGTGCCAGCAGCTTGGGACTAGCGACCGAGCAGTACTTC	CASSLGLATEQYF
TRBD1	once	TRBV5-6	TRBJ1-4	TGTGCCAGCAGCTTGAGGGAGACAGGGGGACCTAATGAAAAACTGTTTTTT	CASSLRETGGPNEKLFF
TRBD2	few	TRBV7-2	TRBJ2-3	TGTGCCAGCAGCCAGAGAGCGGGAGCGGGCTCAGATACGCAGTATTTT	CASSQRAGAGSDTQYF
TRBD1	NA	TRBV6-1	TRBJ2-7	TGTGCCAGCAGTGAAGACGGGACAGGTTTAGGAGAGCAGTACTTC	CASSEDGTGLGEQYF
NA	NA	TRBV4-2	TRBJ2-7	TGTGCCAGCAGCCAAGATCCAGGTACCTCCTACGAGCAGTACTTC	CASSQDPGTSYEQYF
TRBD2	once	TRBV9	TRBJ2-7	TGTGCCAGCAGCGTAGACCTAGCGGGTGACTACGAGCAGTACTTC	CASSVDLAGDYEQYF
NA	NA	TRBV9	TRBJ1-1	TGTGCCAGCAGCTACGGACTGGGTAGCACTGAAGCTTTCTTT	CASSYGLGSTEAFF
NA	NA	TRBV14	TRBJ2-1	TGTGCCAGCAGCCAAGGACTGTACAATGAGCAGTTCTTC	CASSQGLYNEQFF
NA	NA	TRBV6-6	TRBJ2-3	TGTGCCAGCAGTTACTCACATCTAGATACGCAGTATTTT	CASSYSHLDTQYF
TRBD1	NA	TRBV7-2	TRBJ2-7	TGTGCCAGCAGCTTATTCTCAAGGGGACAGGTCTCCTACGAGCAGTACTTC	CASSLFSRGQVSYEQYF
NA	NA	TRBV6-5	TRBJ2-7	TGTGCCAGCAGTTACTCGCGCAGGGGCCTAGGCGAGCAGTACTTC	CASSYSRRGLGEQYF
NA	NA	TRBV7-9	TRBJ2-2	TGTGCCAGCAGCTCCCTCCCCCCCGGGAGAAGGGGGCCCGGGGAGCTGTTTTTT	CASSSLPPGRRGPGELFF
NA	NA	TRBV25-1	TRBJ1-1	TGTGCCAGCAGTGCGACCTCCGACCGGAGACGGGGGAACACTGAAGCTTTCTTT	CASSATSDRRRGNTEAFF
TRBD2	NA	TRBV7-9	TRBJ2-2	TGTGCCAGCAGCATTGCGGGGGGGCTTAACACCGGGGAGCTGTTTTTT	CASSIAGGLNTGELFF
NA	NA	TRBV27	TRBJ2-7	TGTGCCAGTAGGTTACGGGCGGGAGAGCAGTACTTC	CASRLRAGEQYF
TRBD1	NA	TRBV29-1	TRBJ2-7	TGCAGCGTTGAATTGCAGGGGGATTCATACGAGCAGTACTTC	CSVELQGDSYEQYF
TRBD2	NA	TRBV27	TRBJ2-1	TGTGCCAGCAGTTTAACGACTAGCGGGAACGATGAGCAGTTCTTC	CASSLTTSGNDEQFF